This TCR beta chain comes out of a study of blood T cell repertoires in COVID-19. At the level of the study: Nucleic acid was either cDNA or gDNA, and it came from T cells, B-cell-depleted T cells, or PBMCs.

Using immunoSEQ multiplex PCR, the repertoire was profiled, and TCRdb retains in-frame clones only, with some absent. Here the sample spans roughly 150,000 clones, around 84% being singletons. CDR1 is SNHLY and CDR2 is FYNNEI in the germline V gene. There are 15 residues in the CDR3. Trimming left V 7 bases short and J 3 bases short, with 19 bases between. Self-reported history from a screening survey and questionnaire set each donor's cohort. The TCR comes from a woman between 50 and 59 years old who had recovered from COVID-19. The genes are TRBV2 and TRBJ2-7; possibly TRBD2 for D (5 bases). The specimen sequenced was PBMCs or T cells enriched from blood (not recorded which). CDR3 amino acids: CASNSGLGGRYEQYF. The CDR3 DNA reads TGTGCCAGCAATTCAGGCCTCGGAGGTCGCTACGAGCAGTACTTC.